This T cell receptor beta chain was retrieved from a study of blood T cell repertoires in COVID-19. The overall study: Sites in the United States, Italy and Spain provided acute and convalescent COVID-19 samples. T cells, B-cell-depleted T cells, or PBMCs supplied cDNA or gDNA.

J lost 6 bases, V lost 5 bases, and 15 bases had no gene match. This CDR3 region has 16 residues. Germline V gene data show CDR1 as SGDLS and CDR2 as YYNGEE. Sequenced by immunoSEQ multiplex PCR; TCRdb stores in-frame clones only, minus some. The data contain roughly 190,000 clones, about 85% of them singletons. Input material: peripheral blood. The chain uses TRBV9 and TRBJ2-3; 7 nucleotides agree with TRBD2. This clonotype originated in a human donor in a cohort sampled during active COVID-19. Here the CDR3 reads CASSKRSGARSDTQYF. In DNA form, the CDR3 reads TGTGCCAGCAGTAAGAGAAGCGGGGCTAGGAGTGATACGCAGTATTTT.